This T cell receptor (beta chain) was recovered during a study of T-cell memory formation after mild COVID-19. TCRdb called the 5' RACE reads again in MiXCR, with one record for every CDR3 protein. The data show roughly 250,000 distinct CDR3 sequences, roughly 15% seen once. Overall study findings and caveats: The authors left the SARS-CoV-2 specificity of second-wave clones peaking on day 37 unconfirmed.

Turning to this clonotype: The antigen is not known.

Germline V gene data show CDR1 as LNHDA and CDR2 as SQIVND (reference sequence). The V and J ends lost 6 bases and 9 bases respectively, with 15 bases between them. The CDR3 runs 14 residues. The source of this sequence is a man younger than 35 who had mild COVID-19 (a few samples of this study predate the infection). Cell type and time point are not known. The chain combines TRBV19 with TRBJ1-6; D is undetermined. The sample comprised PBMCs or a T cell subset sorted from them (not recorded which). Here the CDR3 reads CASRRSSGGSPLHF. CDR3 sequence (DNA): TGTGCCAGTAGAAGGTCCTCCGGCGGTTCACCCCTCCACTTT.